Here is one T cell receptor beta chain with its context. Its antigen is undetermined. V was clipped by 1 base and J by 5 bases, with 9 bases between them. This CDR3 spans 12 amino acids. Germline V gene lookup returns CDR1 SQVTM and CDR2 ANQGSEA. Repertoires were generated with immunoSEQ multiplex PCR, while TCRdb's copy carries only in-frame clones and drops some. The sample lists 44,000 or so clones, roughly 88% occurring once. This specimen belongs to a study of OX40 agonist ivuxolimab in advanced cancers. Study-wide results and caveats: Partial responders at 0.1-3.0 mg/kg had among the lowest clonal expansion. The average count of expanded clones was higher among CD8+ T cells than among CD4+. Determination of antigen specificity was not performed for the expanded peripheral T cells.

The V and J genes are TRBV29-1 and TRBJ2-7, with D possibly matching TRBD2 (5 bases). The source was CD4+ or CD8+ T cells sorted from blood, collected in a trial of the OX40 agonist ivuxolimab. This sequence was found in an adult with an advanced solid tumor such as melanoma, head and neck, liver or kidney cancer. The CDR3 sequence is CSVEGGRNEQYF. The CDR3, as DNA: TGCAGCGTTGAAGGTGGGAGAAACGAGCAGTACTTC.